The following is a T cell receptor beta chain sequence with its context. The sample belongs to a study of blood T cell repertoires in COVID-19. CDR1 is LNHDA and CDR2 is SQIVND in the germline V gene (reference sequence). V lost 5 bases and J 7 bases, leaving 8 bases between the germline ends. CDR3 size: 11 residues. How the authors handled the data: From reference gene primer amplification, estimates of nucleated cell counts were derived. TCRdb keeps only in-frame clones here, not all; method: immunoSEQ multiplex PCR. The DNA gave D and trimming, while V, J and clone size come from that table. The sample records over 110,000 clones, about 80% being singletons.

The specimen was peripheral blood. The TCR originated in a man between 60 and 70 years old with acute or convalescent COVID-19. V is TRBV19 and J is TRBJ1-1; no firm D call. The CDR3 coding sequence is TGTGCCAGTAGTGGAGGAATTGAAGCTTTCTTT. Its translation is CASSGGIEAFF.